Presented here are 20 T cell receptor beta chains from one specimen sequenced in a study of response to subunit inactivated influenza vaccine. TCRdb fed the RT-PCR reads into MiXCR, producing one record per CDR3 protein. The repertoire holds under 550,000 distinct CDR3 sequences, with about 7.6% as singletons. This material consisted of PBMCs from blood, taken less than 30 months after vaccination. The receptors originated from a man between 50 and 75 years old who received an inactivated influenza vaccine.

This clonotype appeared many times. The chain uses TRBV12-3 or TRBV12-4 and TRBJ2-1; 11 bases are shared with TRBD1. The V segment lost 6 bases and the J segment 0 bases; nucleotides outside the gene matches: 7. This CDR3 comprises 17 residues. DNA for the CDR3: TGTGCCAGCAGCCACAAGGGACAGGGGGGCTCCTACAATGAGCAGTTCTTC. Its translation: CASSHKGQGGSYNEQFF.

The chain combines TRBV2 with TRBJ1-3, with D possibly TRBD1 on 5 matching bases. CDR1 is SNHLY and CDR2 is FYNNEI in the germline V gene. Trimming left V 7 bases short and J 2 bases short, with 12 bases between. The CDR3 is 14 amino acids. The CDR3 loop is CASNRGFTGNTIYF. CDR3 DNA: TGTGCCAGCAATCGGGGCTTTACTGGAAACACCATATATTTT.

This rearrangement joins TRBV5-1 to TRBJ1-1; a possible D gene is TRBD1 (6 bases). V was pared by 0 bases and J by 1 base, with 10 bases between. Germline assignment: CDR1 SGHRS and CDR2 YFSETQ. This CDR3 comprises 15 residues. The CDR3 loop is CASSLAAGANTEAFF. The CDR3 bases are TGCGCCAGCAGCTTGGCCGCAGGGGCGAACACTGAAGCTTTCTTT.

This clonotype was seen a handful of times. The chain uses TRBV5-1 and TRBJ1-2; 8 nucleotides match TRBD1. CDR1 and CDR2 (germline): SGHRS, YFSETQ. The J segment lost 4 bases and the V segment lost 9 bases, leaving 14 bases of the junction unmatched. This CDR3 comprises 15 residues. This CDR3 is CATAEGQAASYGYTF. The CDR3, as DNA: TGCGCCACAGCAGAGGGACAGGCGGCCTCCTATGGCTACACCTTC.

This clonotype was observed a few times. V and J are TRBV12-3 or TRBV12-4 and TRBJ2-5, with D possibly TRBD1 on 5 matching bases. Trimming took off 5 bases at V and 5 bases at J, with 15 bases between the two ends. The CDR3 is 14 residues long. CDR3 nucleotides: TGTGCCAGCAGTATAGGACACCTTCGGGAGACCCAGTACTTC. It codes for CASSIGHLRETQYF.

This clonotype was seen many times. The rearrangement uses TRBV5-1 and TRBJ2-3, with unresolved D. The CDR3 length is 13 residues. CDR1 is SGHRS, CDR2 YFSETQ, per germline. Trimming cost V 4 bases and J 0 bases, with 6 bases left between them. The CDR3 DNA reads as TGCGCCAGCAGCGACACTAGCACAGATACGCAGTATTTT. Protein: CASSDTSTDTQYF.

This clonotype has ten or more counts. The J gene is TRBJ1-1, the V gene TRBV29-1; 7 nucleotides align to TRBD1. J gave up 2 bases and V 6 bases, and 6 bases lay outside the gene matches. CDR1 SQVTM and CDR2 ANQGSEA come from the germline V gene. The CDR3 consists of 13 residues. CDR3 in amino acids: CSVSGQVNTEAFF. CDR3 coding DNA: TGCAGCGTCTCCGGACAGGTTAACACTGAAGCTTTCTTT. Supplemented by reference TRBV29-1 and TRBJ1-1, the full variable domain reads SAVISQKPSRDICQRGTSLTIQCQVDSQVTMMFWYRQQPGQSLTLIATANQGSEATYESGFVIDKFPISRPNLTFSTLTVSNMSPEDSSIYLCSVSGQVNTEAFFGQGTRLTVV.

The rearrangement joins TRBV20-1 to TRBJ2-2; D remains unclear. CDR1 is DFQATT and CDR2 is SNEGSKA in the germline V gene (reference sequence). Trimming removed 4 bases at V and 5 bases at J, with 17 bases between. This CDR3 contains 15 residues. The CDR3 sequence is CSAISVKADTGELFF. The CDR3 bases are TGCAGTGCTATAAGCGTCAAGGCAGATACCGGGGAGCTGTTTTTT.

The CDR3 region is CASSIRTNHNEKLFF. The CDR3 DNA reads TGTGCCAGCAGCATCCGCACAAACCATAATGAAAAACTGTTTTTT. The chain uses TRBV7-2 and TRBJ1-4; D is uncertain. The germline V gene encodes CDR1 SGHTA and CDR2 FQGNSA. V lost 5 bases to trimming and J lost 4 bases, with 14 bases between them. This CDR3 comprises 15 residues.

This clonotype was counted a few times. The chain's CDR3 is CASIGPRTGVRSPLHF. The CDR3 nucleotides are TGTGCCAGCATCGGACCCCGGACAGGGGTTAGGTCACCCCTCCACTTT. This chain connects TRBV6-1 to TRBJ1-6, with 9 bases that match TRBD1. The CDR3 length is 16 residues. CDR1 and CDR2 (germline): MNHNS, SASEGT. Trimming at V came to 7 bases and at J to 10 bases, leaving 14 bases not matched to a gene.

The gene calls are TRBV4-1 and TRBJ1-4; 7 bases agree with TRBD1. V shed 1 base, J shed 0 bases, and the junction held 2 bases outside the gene matches. The CDR3 consists of 16 residues. Germline V gene data show CDR1 as MGHRA and CDR2 as YSYEKL. The chain's CDR3 is CASSQVGTATNEKLFF. In nucleotides, the CDR3 is TGCGCCAGCAGCCAAGTAGGGACAGCAACTAATGAAAAACTGTTTTTT.

This sequence joins TRBV11-2 and TRBJ2-1; 12 bases are a match to TRBD2. Trimming took 5 bases from V and 2 from J; bases not matched to a gene: 10. In germline, CDR1 is SGHAT, CDR2 FQNNGV. The CDR3 loop spans 18 amino acids. The CDR3 here is CASSRTSGISAAYNEQFF. CDR3 coding DNA: TGTGCCAGCAGCCGGACTAGCGGGATTTCTGCCGCCTACAATGAGCAGTTCTTC.

In this sample, this clonotype turned up a few times. The J gene is TRBJ2-3, the V gene TRBV4-1; D could derive from TRBD1 or TRBD2 (6 bases each). The V end was cut by 4 bases, the J end by 0 bases, with 17 bases between. Germline V gene sequence: CDR1 MGHRA, CDR2 YSYEKL. This CDR3 contains 17 residues. In DNA, the CDR3 is TGCGCCAGCAGCCTAGGAGGGGGTAGCGGAAGCACAGATACGCAGTATTTT. Its translation is CASSLGGGSGSTDTQYF.

Ten or more counts support this clonotype. The chain has TRBV29-1 and TRBJ2-1; 10 positions match TRBD2. Germline V gene sequence: CDR1 SQVTM, CDR2 ANQGSEA. V trimming: 4 bases; J trimming: 4 bases; junction bases outside the gene matches: 16. The CDR3 totals 18 residues. CDR3 DNA sequence: TGCAGCGTTGCCCCAGGGGGACTAGCGCCGACTCATTACAATGAGCAGTTCTTC. It specifies CSVAPGGLAPTHYNEQFF.

This clonotype was recorded many times. The genes are TRBV29-1 and TRBJ1-5; D remains ambiguous. Germline CDR1 SQVTM, CDR2 ANQGSEA. The CDR3 is 13 residues long. V lost 4 bases and J 3 bases, leaving 10 bases between the germline ends. The CDR3 bases are TGCAGCGTTGCCCCGGGGATCAATCAGCCCCAGCATTTT. Encoded protein: CSVAPGINQPQHF.

This clonotype was detected only a few times. Written as DNA, the CDR3 is TGTGCCAGCAGTCCAGAAAGAGATGAAAAACTGTTTTTT. As protein: CASSPERDEKLFF. The chain uses TRBV6-1 and TRBJ1-4; D gene ambiguous. Germline CDR1 reads MNHNS; CDR2 reads SASEGT. The germline V and J ends were trimmed by 5 bases and 6 bases, with 10 bases remaining between them. This CDR3 contains 13 residues.

This clonotype was seen many times. At one end, the junction sequence differs from germline, possibly due to a read error. The chain employs TRBV5-1 and TRBJ2-7; a possible D gene is TRBD2 (5 bases). The CDR3 has 12 amino acids. Germline V CDR1 and CDR2: SGHRS, YFSETQ. CDR3 in DNA: TGCGCCAGCAGCCACTCTCTAGCAGCTCGGAACTTC. The encoded protein is CASSHSLAARNF.

The chain joins TRBV29-1 to TRBJ1-1, with 7 bases identical to TRBD1. There are 13 residues in the CDR3. CDR1 SQVTM and CDR2 ANQGSEA come from the germline V gene. Trimming cost V 7 bases and J 1 base; bases outside gene matches: 6. CDR3 nucleotide sequence: TGCAGCGGGGGGGGGACAGCGAACACTGAAGCTTTCTTT. Translation: CSGGGTANTEAFF.

In its sample, this clonotype was seen a few times. The chain recombines TRBV27 with TRBJ2-5, with D unclear. Germline-derived CDR1 and CDR2 are MNHEY and SMNVEV (reference sequence). The CDR3 length is 12 residues. Trimming cost V 3 bases and J 6 bases, with 8 bases left between them. The CDR3 sequence is CASSFLGQTQYF. In DNA form, the CDR3 reads TGTGCCAGCAGTTTTTTGGGTCAGACCCAGTACTTC.

This clonotype has just a few counts. The chain combines TRBV6-2 or TRBV6-3 with TRBJ2-2, with 13 bases identical to TRBD2. Germline-derived CDR1 and CDR2 are MNHEY and SVGEGT. The CDR3 is 17 residues long. The V gene end was trimmed by 4 bases and the J gene end by 7 bases; junction bases not matched to a gene: 9. CDR3 in amino acids: CASSSGTSGTLLGELFF. CDR3 nucleotide sequence: TGTGCCAGCAGTTCAGGGACTAGCGGGACTTTGCTCGGGGAGCTGTTTTTT.